These T cell receptor beta chains were read from a single sample in a study of T cells in Graves' hyperthyroidism and ophthalmopathy. TCRdb ran MiXCR on the multiplex PCR reads and lists one entry per CDR3 protein. The table includes a few hundred thousand distinct CDR3 sequences, approximately 15% detected once. The source material was blood. The source is a woman aged 40 to 50 with Graves' ophthalmopathy. CDR3s include the opening cysteine and the closing phenylalanine or tryptophan. A D gene is named only where the DNA matches it firmly. Clone size is given for some rows only: seen once, a few or many times, or a class if the clone is expanded.

CDR3 protein | CDR3 DNA | J gene | V gene | D gene | clone size
CAISWTSGRMYEQFF | TGTGCCATCAGTTGGACTAGCGGGAGAATGTACGAGCAGTTCTTC | TRBJ2-1 | TRBV10-3 | TRBD2 | few
CATSDPATRNNEQFF | TGTGCCACCAGTGACCCCGCCACTAGGAACAATGAGCAGTTCTTC | TRBJ2-1 | TRBV24-1 | . | .
CSAPGVFTDTQYF | TGCAGCGCCCCGGGAGTCTTCACAGATACGCAGTATTTT | TRBJ2-3 | TRBV29-1 | . | many
CASRRTYQETQYF | TGTGCCAGCAGAAGGACTTACCAAGAGACCCAGTACTTC | TRBJ2-5 | TRBV6-1 | . | .
CASSLDEERWQYF | TGTGCCAGCAGCTTAGATGAGGAGCGGTGGCAGTACTTC | TRBJ2-7 | TRBV7-9 | . | many
CASSSPAGHYEQYF | TGTGCCAGCAGTTCGCCAGCGGGCCATTACGAGCAGTACTTC | TRBJ2-7 | TRBV28 | . | few
CASNVQGTNEKLFF | TGTGCCAGCAATGTACAGGGAACTAATGAAAAACTGTTTTTT | TRBJ1-4 | TRBV6-2/TRBV6-3 | . | many
CASGLGPGAGGRDNEQFF | TGTGCTAGTGGTTTGGGGCCCGGAGCGGGAGGCCGGGACAATGAGCAGTTCTTC | TRBJ2-1 | TRBV12-5 | TRBD2 | many
CAISESGLMAGETQYF | TGTGCCATCAGTGAGTCGGGCTTAATGGCAGGAGAGACCCAGTACTTC | TRBJ2-5 | TRBV10-3 | . | few
CASSQIYGELFF | TGTGCCAGTAGTCAGATATACGGGGAGCTGTTTTTT | TRBJ2-2 | TRBV19 | . | .
CASSLAGYGNQPQHF | TGTGCCAGCAGTTTAGCAGGGTATGGCAATCAGCCCCAGCATTTT | TRBJ1-5 | TRBV12-3/TRBV12-4 | . | many
CSARSLRRGGSGELFF | TGCAGTGCTAGAAGCCTGAGGCGGGGGGGTAGCGGGGAGCTGTTTTTT | TRBJ2-2 | TRBV20-1 | TRBD2 | .
CASSLAFGTGGHQETQYF | TGTGCCAGCAGCTTAGCGTTTGGGACAGGGGGCCACCAAGAGACCCAGTACTTC | TRBJ2-5 | TRBV7-2 | TRBD1 | few
CASSFQEQSPLHF | TGTGCCAGCAGCTTTCAGGAACAATCACCCCTCCACTTT | TRBJ1-6 | TRBV7-9 | . | many